This TCR beta chain is from a study of cytomegalovirus exposure and HLA in healthy donors. Study-level results: The study flagged some 170 TCR beta chains as cytomegalovirus-associated. As a later analysis showed, several of the most significant clusters appeared to be linked to common viral pathogens.

The PCR was carried out with 60 Vbeta primers and 13 Jbeta primers. Libraries were prepared by immunoSEQ multiplex PCR; TCRdb keeps only in-frame clonotypes and omits some of them. This sample's clone table lists about 78,000 clones. Trimming took off 0 bases at V and 7 bases at J, with 18 bases between the two ends. There are 16 residues in the CDR3. Per the germline V gene, CDR1 is LNHDA and CDR2 is SQIVND (reference sequence). Concerning this clone itself: Its antigen is unidentified.

The genes are TRBV19 and TRBJ2-5; weak D call: TRBD1 (5 bases). The TCR originated in a female donor in good health and CMV-seropositive. Sequencing was performed on PBMCs. For the CDR3, the DNA is TGTGCCAGTAGTATAGATCGCGCAGGGAATGTGGCGACCCAGTACTTC. It specifies CASSIDRAGNVATQYF.